This T cell receptor beta chain comes out of a study of CD8 T cells in ankylosing spondylitis. This clonotype was detected once. What it binds is not known. TCRdb re-called the 5' RACE reads through MiXCR, storing one row per CDR3 protein. The sample gives some 400,000 distinct CDR3 sequences, about a fifth of which show up once; approximately 16% is in the top ten. The study, taken as a whole, reports: A motif in TCR beta, a set of under 10 highly homologous variants, appeared characteristic of ankylosing spondylitis blood.

The CDR3 consists of 14 residues. Germline V gene sequence: CDR1 DFQATT, CDR2 SNEGSKA (reference sequence). After removal of 6 bases from V and 5 bases from J, the junction contained 11 bases not matched to a gene. Material: blood, either unsorted or a sorted T cell fraction (not recorded which). This TCR derives from a male donor with ankylosing spondylitis. The chain has TRBV20-1 and TRBJ2-5; 8 bases agree with TRBD2. The CDR3 protein is CSALPGLGIETQYF. Written as DNA, the CDR3 is TGCAGTGCGCTTCCGGGACTAGGAATTGAGACCCAGTACTTC.